This T cell receptor (beta chain) was captured in a study of beta chain features in type 1 diabetes. On this clone itself: Its antigen is as yet unknown.

V lost 8 bases to trimming and J lost 3 bases; unmatched junction nucleotides: 8. The germline gives CDR1 SEHNR, CDR2 FQNEAQ (reference sequence). The CDR3 loop spans 15 amino acids. Overall study results and limits: At VDJ recombination sites, type 1 diabetes patients had fewer insertions and more deleted nucleotides.

The sequenced template was cDNA made from the entire isolated RNA. Only in-frame clones appear in the TCRdb table, and some are missing; sequencing was by immunoSEQ multiplex PCR. The sample comprises fewer than 500,000 clones, approximately 13% of which are singletons, and roughly 0.036% rests with the top ten. The chain joins TRBV7-9 to TRBJ2-2; TRBD1 agrees at 8 bases. The sample was naive CD4+ T cells from blood. This TCR was sampled from a man aged 25 to 40 in good health. The DNA of the CDR3 is TGTGCCAGCGGGTCTCCAGGGGGCGACACCGGGGAGCTGTTTTTT. This sequence encodes CASGSPGGDTGELFF. Full variable domain (remainder filled in from reference TRBV7-9 and TRBJ2-2): DTGVSQNPRHKITKRGQNVTFRCDPISEHNRLYWYRQTLGQGPEFLTYFQNEAQLEKSRLLSDRFSAERPKGSFSTLEIQRTEQGDSAMYLCASGSPGGDTGELFFGEGSRLTVL.